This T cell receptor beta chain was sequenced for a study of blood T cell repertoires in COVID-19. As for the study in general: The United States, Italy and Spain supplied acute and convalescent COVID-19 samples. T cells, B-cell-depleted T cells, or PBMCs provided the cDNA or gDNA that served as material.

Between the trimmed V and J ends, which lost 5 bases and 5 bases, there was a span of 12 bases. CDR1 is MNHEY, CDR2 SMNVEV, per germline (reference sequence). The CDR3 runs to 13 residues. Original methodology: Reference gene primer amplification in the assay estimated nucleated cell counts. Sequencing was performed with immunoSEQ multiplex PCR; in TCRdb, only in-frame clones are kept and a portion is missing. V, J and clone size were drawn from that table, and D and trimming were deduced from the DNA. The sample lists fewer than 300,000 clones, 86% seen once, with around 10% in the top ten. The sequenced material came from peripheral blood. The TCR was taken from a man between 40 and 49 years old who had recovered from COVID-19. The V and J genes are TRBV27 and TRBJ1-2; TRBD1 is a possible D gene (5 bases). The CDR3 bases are TGTGCCAGCAGTCCAGACAGATTTTATGGCTACACCTTC. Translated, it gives CASSPDRFYGYTF.